Below, 12 T cell receptor beta chains from the same sample are listed, as sequenced in a study of identical twins listed by TCRdb under 2016. Library generation was performed with 5' RACE. Sequencing relied on an Illumina HiSeq 2000. TCRdb redid the processing of the public reads, applying fastp at Q25 and MiXCR, and retained in-frame beta chains. When rows share a CDR3 protein, they turn into one entry using the most common DNA and genes. The sample contains a few hundred thousand distinct CDR3 sequences, around 9.7% of them found a single time. The top ten clones comprise over 7% of the sample. Sequencing was performed on naive T cells sorted from blood. The intended sense of this specimen's cell subset or site label: cells isolated with a human naive T-cell isolation kit. These receptors were obtained from a woman between 45 and 65 years old in good health.

This clonotype was counted ten times or more. The chain is built from TRBV20-1 and TRBJ1-3; possible D gene TRBD1, 5 bases. Germline V CDR1 and CDR2: DFQATT, SNEGSKA (reference sequence). Trimming stripped 5 bases from V and 2 bases from J, with 7 bases between. The CDR3 is made up of 12 amino acids. The CDR3 here is CSARTTGNTIYF. In DNA, the CDR3 is TGCAGTGCTCGGACAACTGGAAACACCATATATTTT.

The chain couples TRBV5-5 to TRBJ2-6, with 8 bases lining up with TRBD1. With 6 bases clipped from V and 0 bases from J, the junction kept 5 bases outside the gene matches. CDR3 length: 16 amino acids. Germline loops: CDR1 SGHKS, CDR2 YYEKEE (reference sequence). CDR3 amino acids: CASTRTGPSGANVLTF. The CDR3 bases are TGTGCCAGCACACGGACAGGGCCCTCTGGGGCCAACGTCCTGACTTTC.

This chain connects TRBV6-1 to TRBJ1-3, with 9 bases fitting TRBD1. J lost 2 bases, V lost 5 bases, and 7 bases had no gene match. This CDR3 spans 16 amino acids. The germline V gene encodes CDR1 MNHNS and CDR2 SASEGT. DNA of the CDR3: TGTGCCAGCAGTTCTCTCCGGGACAGGGCTGGAAACACCATATATTTT. Translation gives CASSSLRDRAGNTIYF.

This chain uses TRBV20-1 with TRBJ1-4; D gene uncertain. V lost 0 bases and J lost 0, with 8 bases in between. Germline V gene sequence: CDR1 DFQATT, CDR2 SNEGSKA (reference sequence). The CDR3 consists of 15 residues. The CDR3 DNA follows: TGCAGTGCTAGAGAGGAGGGCTCAACTAATGAAAAACTGTTTTTT. Residues: CSAREEGSTNEKLFF.

This clonotype was counted between two and nine times. The rearrangement uses TRBV20-1 and TRBJ2-2, with TRBD2 matching over 14 bases. The germline gives CDR1 DFQATT, CDR2 SNEGSKA (reference sequence). This CDR3 has 19 amino acids. Germline trimming cut 0 bases from V and 6 bases from J; bases unmatched to any gene: 12. Here the CDR3 reads CSARDKSTSGRAWAGELFF. The DNA for the CDR3 is TGCAGTGCTAGAGATAAATCGACTAGCGGGAGGGCCTGGGCCGGGGAGCTGTTTTTT.

The sample holds a few counts of this clonotype. The gene calls are TRBV10-3 and TRBJ1-4; D not resolved. From germline, CDR1 is ENHRY and CDR2 SYGVKD. This CDR3 comprises 11 residues. The V end was cut by 0 bases, the J end by 11 bases, with 4 bases between. CDR3 in amino acids: CAISESGKLFF. The CDR3 DNA is TGTGCCATCAGTGAGTCGGGTAAACTGTTTTTT.

The gene calls are TRBV21-1 and TRBJ2-2; whether TRBD1, the table's D call, matches the DNA was not checked. TRBV21-1 is a recognized pseudogene. The CDR3 is made up of 14 amino acids. The CDR3 protein is CASSFRRGPGELFF. The CDR3 DNA reads as TGTGCCAGCAGCTTTAGAAGGGGACCCGGGGAGCTGTTTTTT.

The V call is TRBV20-1, the J call TRBJ2-2; D uncertain. CDR1 and CDR2 (germline): DFQATT, SNEGSKA (reference sequence). The CDR3 is 13 residues long. Trimming took 1 base from V and 1 from J, leaving 4 bases between them. This CDR3 is CSARVWNTGELFF. CDR3 in DNA: TGCAGTGCTAGAGTATGGAACACCGGGGAGCTGTTTTTT.

This clonotype has a count of ten or more. This chain joins TRBV5-1 and TRBJ1-1, with D possibly TRBD1 on 6 matching bases. CDR3 size: 14 residues. Germline lookup yields CDR1 SGHRS and CDR2 YFSETQ. The V end lost 3 bases, the J end lost 5 bases, and 14 bases lay between the germline ends. The CDR3 DNA is TGCGCCAGCAGCTCTGGACAGCCGGGGACTGAAGCTTTCTTT. Protein sequence: CASSSGQPGTEAFF.

The chain carries TRBV7-9 and TRBJ2-7; D assignment may be TRBD1 or TRBD2 (5 bases each). With 6 bases removed from V and 3 bases from J, the gap between germline ends came to 15 bases. Looked up from germline, CDR1 is SEHNR and CDR2 is FQNEAQ (reference sequence). This CDR3 is built from 14 residues. The CDR3 is CASSPSGRNYEQYF. In DNA, the CDR3 is TGTGCCAGCAGTCCTTCGGGACGGAACTACGAGCAGTACTTC.

This clonotype was seen repeatedly, ten times or more. This rearrangement joins TRBV5-1 to TRBJ2-5; TRBD1 aligns across 8 bases. Germline V gives CDR1 SGHRS, CDR2 YFSETQ. The CDR3 loop spans 14 amino acids. V shed 4 bases, J shed 2 bases, and the junction held 4 bases outside the gene matches. The CDR3, as DNA: TGCGCCAGCAGCCAAGGACAGGGTCAAGAGACCCAGTACTTC. Translation gives CASSQGQGQETQYF.

J is TRBJ2-7 and V is TRBV29-1; 10 bases line up with TRBD2. V dropped 4 bases and J dropped 4; count of bases not matched to a gene: 1. The germline CDR1 and CDR2 sequences are SQVTM and ANQGSEA. This CDR3 has 12 residues. CDR3 in DNA: TGCAGCGTTGGACTAGCGGGTTACGAGCAGTACTTC. This codes for CSVGLAGYEQYF.